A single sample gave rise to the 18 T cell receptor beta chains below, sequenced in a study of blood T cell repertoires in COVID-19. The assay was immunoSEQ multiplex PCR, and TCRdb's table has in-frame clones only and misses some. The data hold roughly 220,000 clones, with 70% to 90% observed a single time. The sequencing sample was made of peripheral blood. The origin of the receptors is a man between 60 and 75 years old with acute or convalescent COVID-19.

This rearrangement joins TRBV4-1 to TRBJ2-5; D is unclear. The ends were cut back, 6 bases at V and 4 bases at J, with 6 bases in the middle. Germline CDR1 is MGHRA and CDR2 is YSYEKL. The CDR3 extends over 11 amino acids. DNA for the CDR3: TGCGCCAGCAGTTGGAGAGAGACCCAGTACTTC. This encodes CASSWRETQYF.

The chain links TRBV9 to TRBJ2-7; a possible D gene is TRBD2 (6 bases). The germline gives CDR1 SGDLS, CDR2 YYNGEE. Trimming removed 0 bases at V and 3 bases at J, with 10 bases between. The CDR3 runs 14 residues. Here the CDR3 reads CASSVGTDYYEQYF. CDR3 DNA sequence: TGTGCCAGCAGCGTAGGGACGGACTACTACGAGCAGTACTTC. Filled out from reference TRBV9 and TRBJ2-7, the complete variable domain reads DSGVTQTPKHLITATGQRVTLRCSPRSGDLSVYWYQQSLDQGLQFLIQYYNGEERAKGNILERFSAQQFPDLHSELNLSSLELGDSALYFCASSVGTDYYEQYFGPGTRLTVT.

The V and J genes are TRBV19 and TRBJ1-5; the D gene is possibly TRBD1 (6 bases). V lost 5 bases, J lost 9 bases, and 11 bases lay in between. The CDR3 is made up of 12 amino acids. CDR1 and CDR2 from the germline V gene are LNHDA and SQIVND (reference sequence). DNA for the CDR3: TGTGCCAGTAGTCCCACAGGGCCGCCCCAGCATTTT. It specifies CASSPTGPPQHF.

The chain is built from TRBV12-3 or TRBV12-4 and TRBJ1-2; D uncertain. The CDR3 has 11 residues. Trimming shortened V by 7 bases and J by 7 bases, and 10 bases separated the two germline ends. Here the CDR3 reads CASTPGGGYTF. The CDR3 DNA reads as TGTGCCAGCACCCCAGGAGGTGGCTACACCTTC.

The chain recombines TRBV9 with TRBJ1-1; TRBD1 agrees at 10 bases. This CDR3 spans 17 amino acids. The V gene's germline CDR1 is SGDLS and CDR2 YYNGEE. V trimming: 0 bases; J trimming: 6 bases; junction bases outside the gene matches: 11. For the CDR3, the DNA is TGTGCCAGCAGCGTAGGTCTTTCGGTTGGGACAGGGGCTGAAGCTTTCTTT. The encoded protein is CASSVGLSVGTGAEAFF. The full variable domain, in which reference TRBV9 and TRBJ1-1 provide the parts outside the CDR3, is DSGVTQTPKHLITATGQRVTLRCSPRSGDLSVYWYQQSLDQGLQFLIQYYNGEERAKGNILERFSAQQFPDLHSELNLSSLELGDSALYFCASSVGLSVGTGAEAFFGQGTRLTVV.

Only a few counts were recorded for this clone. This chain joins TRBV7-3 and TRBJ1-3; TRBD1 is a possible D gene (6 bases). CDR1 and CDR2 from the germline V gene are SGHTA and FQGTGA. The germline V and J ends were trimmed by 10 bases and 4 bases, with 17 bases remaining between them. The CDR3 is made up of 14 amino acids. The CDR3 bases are TGTGCCACAGGGGCACTGAGTAGGGGAAACACCATATATTTT. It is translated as CATGALSRGNTIYF. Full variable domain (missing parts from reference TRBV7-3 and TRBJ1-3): GAGVSQTPSNKVTEKGKYVELRCDPISGHTALYWYRQSLGQGPEFLIYFQGTGAADDSGLPNDRFFAVRPEGSVSTLKIQRTERGDSAVYLCATGALSRGNTIYFGEGSWLTVV.

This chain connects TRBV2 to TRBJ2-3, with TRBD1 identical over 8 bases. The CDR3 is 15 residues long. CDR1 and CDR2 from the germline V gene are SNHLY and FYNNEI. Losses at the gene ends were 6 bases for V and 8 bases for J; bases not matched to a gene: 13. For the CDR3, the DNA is TGTGCCAGCAGCGGTAAGGACAGGGCGGTTGGTACGCAGTATTTT. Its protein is CASSGKDRAVGTQYF.

The DNA of the CDR3 is TGCGCCAGCAGCCCGGCACAGAACTACGAGCAGTACTTC. The encoded protein is CASSPAQNYEQYF. The chain combines TRBV5-1 with TRBJ2-7; D ambiguous. This CDR3 is 13 amino acids long. Trimming removed 4 bases from V and 3 bases from J, with 11 bases in between. The V gene's germline CDR1 is SGHRS and CDR2 YFSETQ.

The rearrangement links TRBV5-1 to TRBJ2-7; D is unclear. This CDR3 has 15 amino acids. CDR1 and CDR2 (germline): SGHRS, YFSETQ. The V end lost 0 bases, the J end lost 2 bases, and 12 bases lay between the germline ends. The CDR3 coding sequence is TGCGCCAGCAGCTTGGGAGGTGGAGAGGCCTACGAGCAGTACTTC. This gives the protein CASSLGGGEAYEQYF.

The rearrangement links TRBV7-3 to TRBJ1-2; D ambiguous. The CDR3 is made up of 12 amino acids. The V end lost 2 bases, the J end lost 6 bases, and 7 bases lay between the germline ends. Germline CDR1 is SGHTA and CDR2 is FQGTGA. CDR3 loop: CASSLAGDGYTF. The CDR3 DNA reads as TGTGCCAGCAGCTTAGCCGGGGATGGCTACACCTTC. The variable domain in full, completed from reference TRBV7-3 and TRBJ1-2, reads GAGVSQTPSNKVTEKGKYVELRCDPISGHTALYWYRQSLGQGPEFLIYFQGTGAADDSGLPNDRFFAVRPEGSVSTLKIQRTERGDSAVYLCASSLAGDGYTFGSGTRLTVV.

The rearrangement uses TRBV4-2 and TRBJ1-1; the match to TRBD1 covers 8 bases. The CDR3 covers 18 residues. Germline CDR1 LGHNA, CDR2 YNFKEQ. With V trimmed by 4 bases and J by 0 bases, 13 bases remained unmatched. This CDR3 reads CASSLQPTGDSMNTEAFF. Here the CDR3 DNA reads TGTGCCAGCAGCCTACAACCGACAGGGGACAGCATGAACACTGAAGCTTTCTTT.

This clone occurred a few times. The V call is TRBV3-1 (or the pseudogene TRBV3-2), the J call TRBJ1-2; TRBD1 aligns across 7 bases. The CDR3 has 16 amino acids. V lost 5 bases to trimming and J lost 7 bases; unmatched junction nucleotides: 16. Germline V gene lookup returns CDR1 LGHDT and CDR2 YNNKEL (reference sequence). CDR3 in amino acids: CASSSSILQGLGGYTF. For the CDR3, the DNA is TGTGCCAGCAGCTCCTCCATACTACAGGGGTTAGGTGGCTACACCTTC.

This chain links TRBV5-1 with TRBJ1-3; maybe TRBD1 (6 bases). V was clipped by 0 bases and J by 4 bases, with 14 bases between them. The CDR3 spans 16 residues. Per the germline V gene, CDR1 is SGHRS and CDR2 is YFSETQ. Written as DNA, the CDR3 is TGCGCCAGCAGCTTGGCTGGGACAAAATTCGGAAACACCATATATTTT. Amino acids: CASSLAGTKFGNTIYF.

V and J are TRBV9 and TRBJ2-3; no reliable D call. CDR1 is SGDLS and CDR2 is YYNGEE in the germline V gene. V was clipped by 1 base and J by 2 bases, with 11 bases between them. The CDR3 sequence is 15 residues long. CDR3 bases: TGTGCCAGCAGCGTACGAAGCCATAACACAGATACGCAGTATTTT. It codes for CASSVRSHNTDTQYF. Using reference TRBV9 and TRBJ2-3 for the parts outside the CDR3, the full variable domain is DSGVTQTPKHLITATGQRVTLRCSPRSGDLSVYWYQQSLDQGLQFLIQYYNGEERAKGNILERFSAQQFPDLHSELNLSSLELGDSALYFCASSVRSHNTDTQYFGPGTRLTVL.

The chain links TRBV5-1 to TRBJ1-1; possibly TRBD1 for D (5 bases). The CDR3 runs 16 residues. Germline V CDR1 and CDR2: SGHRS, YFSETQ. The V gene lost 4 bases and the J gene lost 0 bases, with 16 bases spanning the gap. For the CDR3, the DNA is TGCGCCAGCAGCCCCGGGGGGTCACTTATGAACACTGAAGCTTTCTTT. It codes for CASSPGGSLMNTEAFF.

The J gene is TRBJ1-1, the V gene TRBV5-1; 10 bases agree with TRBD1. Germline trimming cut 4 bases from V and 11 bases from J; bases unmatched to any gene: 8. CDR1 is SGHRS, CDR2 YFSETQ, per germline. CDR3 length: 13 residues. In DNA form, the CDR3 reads TGCGCCAGCAGCGCCGGACAGGGGGAAAAGGCTTTCTTT. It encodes CASSAGQGEKAFF.

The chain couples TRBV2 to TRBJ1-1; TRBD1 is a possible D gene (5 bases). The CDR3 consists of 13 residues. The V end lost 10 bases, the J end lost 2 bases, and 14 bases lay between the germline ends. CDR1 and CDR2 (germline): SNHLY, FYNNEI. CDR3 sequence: CAILNDRNTEAFF. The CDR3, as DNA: TGTGCCATCTTGAACGACAGAAACACTGAAGCTTTCTTT.

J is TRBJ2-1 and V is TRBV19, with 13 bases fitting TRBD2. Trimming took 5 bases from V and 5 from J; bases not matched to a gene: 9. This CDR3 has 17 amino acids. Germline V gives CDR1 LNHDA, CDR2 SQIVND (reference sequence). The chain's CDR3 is CASSPLLAGGQNNEQFF. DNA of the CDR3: TGTGCCAGTAGTCCATTACTAGCGGGGGGGCAGAACAATGAGCAGTTCTTC.